Listed below are T cell receptor beta chains from one sample, sequenced in a study of molecular identifiers for immune sequencing clone quantification. TCRdb independently ran MiXCR on the PCR reads; one entry per CDR3 protein. Counted here are 70,000 to 95,000 distinct CDR3 sequences, around a fifth occurring once; the ten biggest clones make up roughly 0.89%. Material for sequencing was naive CD8+ T cells from blood, with Jurkat cell RNA spiked in. These receptors came from a human donor in good health. Some libraries in this study had Jurkat cell RNA spiked in. CDR3s include the opening cysteine and the closing phenylalanine or tryptophan. D genes are given only for firm matches. Not every row has a clone size; where given, it reads once, few, many or a size class.

abundance	v_gene	len	d_gene	j_gene	CDR3nt	CDR3aa
many	TRBV6-2/TRBV6-3	14	-	TRBJ2-3	TGTGCCAGCACAATCCCTGGACCCACAGATACGCAGTATTTT	CASTIPGPTDTQYF
-	TRBV4-3	16	TRBD2	TRBJ2-1	TGCGCCAGCAGCCAAGACTTAGCGGGGTTATACAATGAGCAGTTCTTC	CASSQDLAGLYNEQFF
many	TRBV7-6	16	-	TRBJ2-3	TGTGCCAGCAGCTTAGGGACAGTGATGGGTTCAGATACGCAGTATTTT	CASSLGTVMGSDTQYF
many	TRBV6-1	16	-	TRBJ2-3	TGTGCCAGCAGTGAAGTGAGTAGCGCCTACACAGATACGCAGTATTTT	CASSEVSSAYTDTQYF
-	TRBV14	15	-	TRBJ2-7	TGTGCCAGCAGCCCCACCTGGGGAGAGGGCTACGAGCAGTACTTC	CASSPTWGEGYEQYF
many	TRBV19	14	-	TRBJ1-3	TGTGCCAGTTCTGGACCTTTCTCTGGAAACACCATATATTTT	CASSGPFSGNTIYF
-	TRBV4-2	14	-	TRBJ1-5	TGTGCCAGCAGCCCAGATCGCGACGACCAGCCCCAGCATTTT	CASSPDRDDQPQHF
few	TRBV27	14	TRBD2	TRBJ2-7	TGTGCCAGCAGGGCCACCGGGACTAGCCACGAGCAGTACTTC	CASRATGTSHEQYF
many	TRBV3-1	15	-	TRBJ1-1	TGTGCCAGCAGCCAAATAAGGGAGGGGCACACTGAAGCTTTCTTT	CASSQIREGHTEAFF
many	TRBV27	16	-	TRBJ2-6	TGTGCCAGCAGTTTACAAATGGGCTCTGGGGCCAACGTCCTGACTTTC	CASSLQMGSGANVLTF
many	TRBV20-1	14	TRBD2	TRBJ2-7	TGCAGTGCTAGAGAGGTAGCGGGGGCAGTCGAGCAGTACTTC	CSAREVAGAVEQYF
many	TRBV12-5	16	-	TRBJ2-3	TGTGCTAGTGGGTCCCCCGGGGACTGGGGCACAGATACGCAGTATTTT	CASGSPGDWGTDTQYF
many	TRBV13	16	-	TRBJ1-1	TGTGCCAGCAGCTCCGTCTCGAGTAGTGCCAACACTGAAGCTTTCTTT	CASSSVSSSANTEAFF
many	TRBV6-2/TRBV6-3	18	TRBD2	TRBJ2-7	TGTGCCAGCAGTTACTCTAATCCGGGACTAGCGGGAGGATACGAGCAGTACTTC	CASSYSNPGLAGGYEQYF
many	TRBV27	15	-	TRBJ2-7	TGTGCCAGCAGTTTAACCCGGACACCGACCTACGAGCAGTACTTC	CASSLTRTPTYEQYF
many	TRBV21-1	15	-	TRBJ2-4	TGTGCCAGCAGCAGTAGCGGGGGGTTAGTAAACATTCAGTACTTC	CASSSSGGLVNIQYF
many	TRBV7-9	16	-	TRBJ2-7	TGTGCCAGCAGCTCGACCCCCGGCAGCCCAAGGGGCGAGCAGTACTTC	CASSSTPGSPRGEQYF
many	TRBV5-1	13	-	TRBJ2-5	TGCGCCAGCAGCTTGTTTGGGCAGGAGACCCAGTACTTC	CASSLFGQETQYF
many	TRBV6-2/TRBV6-3	13	TRBD2	TRBJ2-5	TGTGCCAGCAGTTTCGGGGGGATTAAGACCCAGTACTTC	CASSFGGIKTQYF
many	TRBV12-3/TRBV12-4	14	TRBD1	TRBJ1-5	TGTGCCAGCAGCGAACGACAGGGGAATCAGCCCCAGCATTTT	CASSERQGNQPQHF
few	TRBV4-3	15	-	TRBJ1-1	TGCGCCAGCAGCCAAGCGTCCGACCAAGCCACTGAAGCTTTCTTT	CASSQASDQATEAFF
many	TRBV19	17	-	TRBJ1-1	TGTGCCAGTAGACCCCAAGACTTAGCGTACCTGAACACTGAAGCTTTCTTT	CASRPQDLAYLNTEAFF
few	TRBV30	16	TRBD1	TRBJ2-1	TGTGCCTGGAGAACTAGACAGGGGCTACATCACAATGAGCAGTTCTTC	CAWRTRQGLHHNEQFF
medium-sized	TRBV29-1	16	TRBD1	TRBJ2-3	TGCAGCGTTGAAGATCCGACAGGGGAAATGCCAGATACGCAGTATTTT	CSVEDPTGEMPDTQYF
many	TRBV27	15	-	TRBJ2-7	TGTGCCAGCAGTTTACGGGGGACGGTTTACTACGAGCAGTACTTC	CASSLRGTVYYEQYF
many	TRBV19	16	TRBD2	TRBJ2-3	TGTGCCAGTAGTATCCTAACTAGCGGGGGCACAGATACGCAGTATTTT	CASSILTSGGTDTQYF
many	TRBV6-2/TRBV6-3	20	-	TRBJ1-3	TGTGCCAGCAGTTACTTCCTGCAGGGGTCCAGCGCGATCTCTGGAAACACCATATATTTT	CASSYFLQGSSAISGNTIYF